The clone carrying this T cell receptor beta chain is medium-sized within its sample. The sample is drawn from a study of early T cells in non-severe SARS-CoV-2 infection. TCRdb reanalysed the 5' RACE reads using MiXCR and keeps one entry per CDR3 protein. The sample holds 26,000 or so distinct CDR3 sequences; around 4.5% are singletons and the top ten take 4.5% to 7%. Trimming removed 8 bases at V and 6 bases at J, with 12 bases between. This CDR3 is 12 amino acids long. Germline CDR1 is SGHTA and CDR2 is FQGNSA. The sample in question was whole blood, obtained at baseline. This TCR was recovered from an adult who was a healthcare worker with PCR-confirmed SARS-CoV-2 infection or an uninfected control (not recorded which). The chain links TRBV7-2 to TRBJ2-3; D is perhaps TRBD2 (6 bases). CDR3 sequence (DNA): TGTGCCAGCGGGGACGGGACTGATACGCAGTATTTT. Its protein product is CASGDGTDTQYF.